This entry lists 15 T cell receptor beta chains sequenced from one sample in a study of neoadjuvant anti-PD-1 for oral cavity cancer. TCRdb's table, derived via immunoSEQ multiplex PCR, lists solely in-frame clones and lacks some. The table includes approximately 72,000 clones, more than 70% detected once. Sequenced material: PBMCs, taken before nivolumab (anti-PD-1) treatment. The receptors derive from a person between 40 and 79 years old with oral cavity squamous cell carcinoma.

Regarding this clone: Different DNA sequences within this sample yield the same CDR3. Here the CDR3 DNA reads TGTGCCAGCAGCCGGGACAGATCCTACGAGCAGTACTTC. Translated: CASSRDRSYEQYF. V is TRBV6-1 and J is TRBJ2-7; TRBD1 matches 7 bases. This CDR3 contains 13 residues. V dropped 6 bases and J dropped 1; count of bases not matched to a gene: 3. Germline-derived CDR1 and CDR2 are MNHNS and SASEGT.

The chain recombines TRBV5-1 with TRBJ2-1; no definite D call. Deletions cut 2 bases from V and 0 bases from J, with 12 bases between. The CDR3 contains 16 residues. Germline CDR1 and CDR2: SGHRS and YFSETQ. The CDR3 is CASSFGSSVSYNEQFF. CDR3 DNA: TGCGCCAGCAGCTTCGGTTCGTCCGTCTCCTACAATGAGCAGTTCTTC.

V and J are TRBV4-1 and TRBJ1-1; the D is unclear. The CDR3 sequence is 11 residues long. Looked up from germline, CDR1 is MGHRA and CDR2 is YSYEKL. V was trimmed by 0 bases and J by 10 bases, leaving 6 bases between them. The DNA for the CDR3 is TGCGCCAGCAGCCAAGATCAAAGAGCTTTCTTT. It encodes CASSQDQRAFF.

This chain connects TRBV27 to TRBJ2-7; perhaps TRBD2 as D (6 bases). Germline V lookup: CDR1 MNHEY, CDR2 SMNVEV (reference sequence). The length of the CDR3 is 13 residues. Trimming took 2 bases from V and 1 from J, leaving 6 bases between them. The CDR3 spells CASSLGGSYEQYF. CDR3 in DNA: TGTGCCAGCAGTTTAGGGGGGTCCTACGAGCAGTACTTC.

The genes are TRBV27 and TRBJ1-1; D call uncertain. The CDR3 sequence is 11 residues long. V shed 8 bases and J shed 6 bases, with 10 bases lying between them. Germline CDR1 MNHEY, CDR2 SMNVEV (reference sequence). The CDR3 DNA follows: TGTGCCAGCCACCTCGGGGCTGAAGCTTTCTTT. The encoded protein is CASHLGAEAFF.

The chain employs TRBV19 and TRBJ2-2; 11 nucleotides match TRBD2. Losses at the gene ends were 4 bases for V and 5 bases for J; bases not matched to a gene: 3. Germline assignment: CDR1 LNHDA and CDR2 SQIVND (reference sequence). This CDR3 comprises 15 residues. Here the CDR3 reads CASSTRTSGTGELFF. The CDR3 bases are TGTGCCAGTAGTACCAGGACTAGCGGGACCGGGGAGCTGTTTTTT.

J is TRBJ2-5 and V is TRBV28; TRBD1 aligns across 7 bases. Germline V gene lookup returns CDR1 MDHEN and CDR2 SYDVKM. V shed 3 bases and J 4 bases; nucleotides not matched to a gene: 8. This CDR3 spans 15 amino acids. CDR3 nucleotide sequence: TGTGCCAGCAGTTTCAGGGGACAGACGGCAGAGACCCAGTACTTC. Translation gives CASSFRGQTAETQYF.

The chain couples TRBV2 to TRBJ1-6; TRBD1 aligns across 11 bases. V dropped 5 bases and J dropped 10; count of bases not matched to a gene: 7. CDR1 and CDR2 from the germline V gene are SNHLY and FYNNEI. The CDR3 covers 15 residues. CDR3 in amino acids: CASSPGQGARSPLHF. CDR3 DNA sequence: TGTGCCAGCAGTCCAGGACAGGGGGCTAGGTCACCCCTCCACTTT. The variable domain in full, completed from reference TRBV2 and TRBJ1-6, reads EPEVTQTPSHQVTQMGQEVILRCVPISNHLYFYWYRQILGQKVEFLVSFYNNEISEKSEIFDDQFSVERPDGSNFTLKIRSTKLEDSAMYFCASSPGQGARSPLHFGNGTRLTVT.

The gene calls are TRBV2 and TRBJ1-6, with 9 bases that match TRBD1. V was clipped by 6 bases and J by 10 bases; unmatched bases: 25. The CDR3 is 20 residues long. Germline V gene data show CDR1 as SNHLY and CDR2 as FYNNEI. CDR3 coding DNA: TGTGCCAGCAGCGACACCGGAGGGACAGGGCAGTTATTTATTCGGTCACCCCTCCACTTT. This sequence encodes CASSDTGGTGQLFIRSPLHF.

This clone has a single count. The V gene is TRBV29-1, the J gene TRBJ2-7; 10 nucleotides match TRBD1. CDR1 and CDR2 from the germline V gene are SQVTM and ANQGSEA. The CDR3 is 13 amino acids. The CDR3 DNA reads TGCAACGCACGGACAGGGGGCTCCTACGAGCAGTACTTC. Its protein product is CNARTGGSYEQYF.

The rearrangement links TRBV7-9 to TRBJ2-7; 8 positions agree with TRBD1. The CDR3 length is 16 residues. V lost 1 base and J lost 0; bases outside the gene matches: 5. The germline V gene has CDR1 SEHNR and CDR2 FQNEAQ (reference sequence). The CDR3 region is CASSLGGQGISYEQYF. The CDR3 bases are TGTGCCAGCAGCTTAGGCGGACAGGGAATCTCCTACGAGCAGTACTTC.

This sequence joins TRBV5-6 and TRBJ1-4, with a tentative D call TRBD1 (5 bases). The CDR3 contains 18 residues. CDR1 is SGHDT, CDR2 YYEEEE, per germline. Trimming stripped 4 bases from V and 2 bases from J, with 21 bases between. The CDR3 coding sequence is TGTGCCAGCAGCGGTGGGGGGTCAAGCCCCTACACTAATGAAAAACTGTTTTTT. Amino acids: CASSGGGSSPYTNEKLFF. The whole variable domain, filled in from reference TRBV5-6 and TRBJ1-4, reads DAGVTQSPTHLIKTRGQQVTLRCSPKSGHDTVSWYQQALGQGPQFIFQYYEEEERQRGNFPDRFSGHQFPNYSSELNVNALLLGDSALYLCASSGGGSSPYTNEKLFFGSGTQLSVL.

The J gene is TRBJ2-1, the V gene TRBV10-2, with D possibly TRBD2 on 5 matching bases. V lost 6 bases and J lost 0, with 12 bases in between. The germline V gene encodes CDR1 WSHSY and CDR2 SAAADI. This CDR3 has 15 amino acids. CDR3 nucleotides: TGCGCCAGCAGAATCAGCGGCAGCTCCTACAATGAGCAGTTCTTC. It encodes CASRISGSSYNEQFF.

This clone was detected a few times. V usage is TRBV19 and J usage is TRBJ2-2, with D hard to call. The CDR3 runs to 15 residues. Trimming pared 2 bases from V and 0 bases from J, leaving 7 bases between. Germline V CDR1 and CDR2: LNHDA, SQIVND (reference sequence). The CDR3 spells CASSIRGSNTGELFF. CDR3 DNA sequence: TGTGCCAGTAGTATACGTGGTTCGAACACCGGGGAGCTGTTTTTT.

A single count supports this clone. V is TRBV10-2 and J is TRBJ2-1; D not certain. The CDR3 extends over 17 amino acids. The V gene's germline CDR1 is WSHSY and CDR2 SAAADI. Trimming removed 2 bases at V and 0 bases at J, with 14 bases between. DNA of the CDR3: TGCGCCAGCAGTGAGAAAACCGCAAGGAGCTCCTACAATGAGCAGTTCTTC. Translation: CASSEKTARSSYNEQFF.